This paragraph reports one TCR beta chain. Sampling of blood occurred at baseline, cycle 4 day 1, and cycle 7 day 1. This sample was taken from a study of OX40 agonist ivuxolimab in advanced cancers. Some clones are missing from TCRdb's copy, which holds only in-frame ones; the method was immunoSEQ multiplex PCR. The top ten clones hold over 2.5% of a sample with 50,000 to 65,000 clones, about 87% of them seen once. The sample in question was CD4+ or CD8+ T cells sorted from blood, obtained in a trial of the OX40 agonist ivuxolimab. This clonotype originated in an adult with an advanced solid tumor such as melanoma, head and neck, liver or kidney cancer.

CDR3 sequence reads: CASSYSVDGYEQYF. The CDR3 nucleotides read TGTGCCAGCAGTTACTCCGTTGACGGCTACGAGCAGTACTTC. The chain couples TRBV6-5 to TRBJ2-5, with unresolved D. The DNA matches TRBJ2-7 better at its end, which makes the J call doubtful. The CDR3 has 14 amino acids. Germline values: CDR1 MNHEY, CDR2 SVGAGI.